This is a list of T cell receptor beta chains from one sample in a study of blood T cell repertoires in COVID-19. Measured with immunoSEQ multiplex PCR; TCRdb has only the in-frame clones, and not every one. The sample yields tens of thousands of clones, roughly nine tenths seen once. Sequencing was carried out using peripheral blood. The receptors stem from a woman in her forties or fifties with active COVID-19. The CDR3 runs from the conserved cysteine through the conserved F or W. Each record gives: D gene, V gene, J gene, clone size, CDR3 protein, CDR3 DNA. A D gene is named only where the DNA matches it firmly. Clone size is shown for a subset of rows, as once, few, many or a class of expanded clone.

TRBD2	TRBV9	TRBJ2-7	few	CASSFGTSYEQYF	TGTGCCAGCAGCTTTGGGACTAGCTACGAGCAGTACTTC
NA	TRBV7-9	TRBJ2-3	NA	CASSFSRGLDTQYF	TGTGCCAGCAGCTTCTCTCGGGGGTTGGATACGCAGTATTTT
NA	TRBV3-1/TRBV3-2	TRBJ1-2	NA	CASSHPVYGYTF	TGTGCCAGCAGCCATCCCGTCTATGGCTACACCTTC
NA	TRBV21-1	TRBJ2-4	NA	CASSKSNPGTSGRASTKNIQYF	TGTGCCAGCAGCAAGTCAAACCCCGGGACTAGCGGGAGGGCCTCAACCAAAAACATTCAGTACTTC
TRBD2	TRBV9	TRBJ2-5	NA	CASSVGGGRETQYF	TGTGCCAGCAGCGTAGGCGGCGGGAGAGAGACCCAGTACTTC
NA	TRBV10-2	TRBJ2-5	NA	CASRAGWETQYF	TGCGCCAGCAGGGCGGGATGGGAGACCCAGTACTTC
TRBD1	TRBV6-5	TRBJ2-4	NA	CASSRGQGANIQYF	TGTGCCAGCAGTCGAGGACAGGGGGCAAACATTCAGTACTTC
TRBD2	TRBV4-1	TRBJ2-7	few	CASSHFLAGGPHEQYF	TGCGCCAGCAGCCACTTCCTAGCGGGAGGGCCGCACGAGCAGTACTTC
TRBD1	TRBV19	TRBJ1-1	NA	CASSTGQGFTKAFF	TGTGCCAGTAGCACCGGACAGGGCTTCACTAAAGCTTTCTTT
TRBD2	TRBV30	TRBJ2-1	NA	CAWGASGDNEQFF	TGTGCCTGGGGCGCTAGCGGGGACAATGAGCAGTTCTTC
TRBD2	TRBV5-5	TRBJ2-3	NA	CASSLVLAGGTDTQYF	TGTGCCAGCAGCTTGGTCCTAGCGGGAGGGACAGATACGCAGTATTTT
NA	TRBV19	TRBJ1-4	NA	CASTKSGGTNEKLFF	TGTGCCAGTACCAAAAGCGGTGGAACTAATGAAAAACTGTTTTTT
NA	TRBV30	TRBJ1-5	once	CAWSLSSDQPQHF	TGTGCCTGGTCCCTATCGTCCGATCAGCCCCAGCATTTT
NA	TRBV5-1	TRBJ1-1	NA	CASSHGSGGTEAFF	TGCGCCAGCAGCCACGGATCGGGGGGCACTGAAGCTTTCTTT
NA	TRBV25-1	TRBJ1-3	NA	CASSESGGRGNTIYF	TGTGCCAGCAGTGAATCCGGAGGAAGAGGAAACACCATATATTTT
TRBD2	TRBV6-9	TRBJ2-4	NA	CASSRGLAGGKNIQYF	TGTGCCAGCAGTCGAGGACTAGCGGGAGGCAAAAACATTCAGTACTTC
TRBD2	TRBV20-1	TRBJ2-2	NA	CSASGTSGVTGELFF	TGCAGTGCTAGTGGGACTAGCGGGGTTACCGGGGAGCTGTTTTTT
NA	TRBV27	TRBJ1-1	NA	CASKASGSWTEAFF	TGTGCCAGCAAAGCATCGGGGTCGTGGACTGAAGCTTTCTTT
TRBD2	TRBV24-1	TRBJ2-3	once	CATSGGGLAGGTDTQYF	TGTGCCACCAGTGGCGGGGGACTAGCGGGAGGGACAGATACGCAGTATTTT
TRBD1	TRBV10-3	TRBJ1-3	NA	CAISEGDSSSGNTIYF	TGTGCCATCAGTGAGGGGGACAGCTCCTCTGGAAACACCATATATTTT
NA	TRBV5-1	TRBJ1-2	NA	CASSLREVDYGYTF	TGCGCCAGCAGCTTACGGGAGGTTGACTATGGCTACACCTTC
NA	TRBV7-9	TRBJ2-3	NA	CASSSRFTLPTDTQYF	TGTGCCAGCAGCTCGAGATTTACCCTCCCAACAGATACGCAGTATTTT
NA	TRBV30	TRBJ1-1	NA	CAWSEQGNTEAFF	TGTGCCTGGAGTGAACAGGGGAACACTGAAGCTTTCTTT
NA	TRBV28	TRBJ1-3	NA	CASNRGSGNTIYF	TGTGCCAGCAATCGGGGCTCTGGAAACACCATATATTTT
TRBD1	TRBV20-1	TRBJ1-4	NA	CSASRFDRVFGEKLFF	TGCAGTGCTAGTCGCTTCGACAGGGTGTTCGGGGAAAAACTGTTTTTT
NA	TRBV19	TRBJ1-2	NA	CASSIDPRGSYGYTF	TGTGCCAGTAGTATAGATCCCAGGGGCTCCTATGGCTACACCTTC
NA	TRBV7-8	TRBJ1-4	NA	CASSSQQGTNEKLFF	TGTGCCAGCAGTTCTCAACAGGGTACTAATGAAAAACTGTTTTTT
NA	TRBV28	TRBJ1-6	NA	CASSLGADRTYNSPLHF	TGTGCCAGCAGTTTGGGGGCCGACAGGACTTATAATTCACCCCTCCACTTT
TRBD2	TRBV5-1	TRBJ2-7	once	CASSLGEREGPYEQYF	TGCGCCAGCAGCTTGGGGGAGCGGGAGGGCCCATACGAGCAGTACTTC
NA	TRBV18	TRBJ1-1	NA	CASSPSGLPSTEAFF	TGTGCCAGCTCACCATCAGGGCTCCCGAGCACTGAAGCTTTCTTT
NA	TRBV6-1	TRBJ2-7	NA	CASSEGGRVYEQYF	TGTGCCAGCAGTGAAGGGGGCAGGGTCTACGAGCAGTACTTC
TRBD1	TRBV7-8	TRBJ1-5	NA	CASSPRDSSNQPQHF	TGTGCCAGCAGCCCAAGGGACAGCAGCAATCAGCCCCAGCATTTT
NA	TRBV2	TRBJ1-5	NA	CASSQDRNNQPQHF	TGTGCCAGCAGCCAAGACAGGAACAATCAGCCCCAGCATTTT
NA	TRBV28	TRBJ1-1	few	CASITPTPLNTEAFF	TGTGCCAGCATTACCCCGACACCACTGAACACTGAAGCTTTCTTT
TRBD1	TRBV7-8	TRBJ1-3	NA	CASSLGGQGGNTIYF	TGTGCCAGCAGCTTAGGGGGACAGGGGGGAAACACCATATATTTT
TRBD1	TRBV12-3/TRBV12-4	TRBJ2-7	NA	CASSQGAHYEQYF	TGTGCCAGCAGCCAGGGGGCGCACTACGAGCAGTACTTC
TRBD1	TRBV5-4	TRBJ1-1	NA	CASSLSRDRGTEAFF	TGTGCCAGCAGCTTGTCGAGGGACAGGGGTACTGAAGCTTTCTTT
TRBD2	TRBV6-2/TRBV6-3	TRBJ2-7	NA	CASSWTSGIYEQYF	TGTGCCAGCAGTTGGACTAGCGGGATATACGAGCAGTACTTC
NA	TRBV5-1	TRBJ2-3	NA	CASSLEGTFYTDTQYF	TGCGCCAGCAGCTTGGAAGGGACATTCTACACAGATACGCAGTATTTT
NA	TRBV7-9	TRBJ1-2	NA	CASSPSTMGGYTF	TGTGCCAGCAGTCCTTCGACTATGGGGGGCTACACCTTC
TRBD2	TRBV19	TRBJ2-1	NA	CASSMGRGTRGYNEQFF	TGTGCCAGTAGTATGGGTAGAGGGACTAGGGGCTACAATGAGCAGTTCTTC
NA	TRBV24-1	TRBJ2-6	NA	CATSDLDSATGANVLTF	TGTGCCACCAGTGATTTAGACAGCGCAACTGGGGCCAACGTCCTGACTTTC
TRBD1	TRBV27	TRBJ1-6	NA	CASRRQGVSYNSPLHF	TGTGCCAGCAGGCGACAGGGGGTCTCCTATAATTCACCCCTCCACTTT
TRBD1	TRBV7-9	TRBJ1-6	NA	CASLRTGDSPLHF	TGTGCCAGCCTTCGGACAGGGGATTCACCCCTCCACTTT
NA	TRBV12-2	TRBJ2-7	NA	CASRLEAGTSGDYEQYF	TGTGCAAGTCGCTTAGAAGCCGGGACTAGCGGGGATTACGAGCAGTACTTC
TRBD1	TRBV19	TRBJ1-2	NA	CASSIPGTAYGYTF	TGTGCCAGTAGTATCCCCGGGACAGCTTATGGCTACACCTTC
NA	TRBV18	TRBJ1-4	NA	CASSPMDGGYATNEKLFF	TGTGCCAGCTCACCTATGGACGGAGGCTATGCAACTAATGAAAAACTGTTTTTT
NA	TRBV7-9	TRBJ1-5	NA	CASSSSQTGWNQPQHF	TGTGCCAGCAGCTCATCCCAGACAGGCTGGAATCAGCCCCAGCATTTT
TRBD1	TRBV4-1	TRBJ2-3	NA	CASSQGDRGPDTQYF	TGCGCCAGCAGCCAAGGGGACAGGGGGCCCGATACGCAGTATTTT
NA	TRBV7-9	TRBJ1-5	NA	CASSRGGPQHF	TGTGCCAGCAGCCGGGGAGGGCCCCAGCATTTT
NA	TRBV28	TRBJ2-6	NA	CASSSKRDGANVLTF	TGTGCCAGCAGTTCGAAGAGGGATGGGGCCAACGTCCTGACTTTC
TRBD2	TRBV7-6	TRBJ2-7	NA	CASSIKAGDYEQYF	TGTGCCAGCAGCATTAAAGCGGGGGACTACGAGCAGTACTTC